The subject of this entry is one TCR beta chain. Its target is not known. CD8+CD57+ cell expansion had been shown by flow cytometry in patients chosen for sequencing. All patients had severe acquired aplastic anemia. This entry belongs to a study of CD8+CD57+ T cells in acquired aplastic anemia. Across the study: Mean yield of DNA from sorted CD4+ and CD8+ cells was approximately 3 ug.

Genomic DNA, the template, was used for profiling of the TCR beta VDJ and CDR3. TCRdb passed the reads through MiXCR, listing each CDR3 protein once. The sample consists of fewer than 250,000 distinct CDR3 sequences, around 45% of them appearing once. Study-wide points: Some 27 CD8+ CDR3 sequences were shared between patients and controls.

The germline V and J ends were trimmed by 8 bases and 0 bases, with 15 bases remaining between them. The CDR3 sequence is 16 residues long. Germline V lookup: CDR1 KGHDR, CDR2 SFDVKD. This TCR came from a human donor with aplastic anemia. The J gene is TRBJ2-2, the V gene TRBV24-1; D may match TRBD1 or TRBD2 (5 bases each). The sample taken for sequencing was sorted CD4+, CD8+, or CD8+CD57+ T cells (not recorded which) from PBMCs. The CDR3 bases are TGTGCCACCAACGGAGCAGGGACCGCGAACACCGGGGAGCTGTTTTTT. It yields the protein CATNGAGTANTGELFF.